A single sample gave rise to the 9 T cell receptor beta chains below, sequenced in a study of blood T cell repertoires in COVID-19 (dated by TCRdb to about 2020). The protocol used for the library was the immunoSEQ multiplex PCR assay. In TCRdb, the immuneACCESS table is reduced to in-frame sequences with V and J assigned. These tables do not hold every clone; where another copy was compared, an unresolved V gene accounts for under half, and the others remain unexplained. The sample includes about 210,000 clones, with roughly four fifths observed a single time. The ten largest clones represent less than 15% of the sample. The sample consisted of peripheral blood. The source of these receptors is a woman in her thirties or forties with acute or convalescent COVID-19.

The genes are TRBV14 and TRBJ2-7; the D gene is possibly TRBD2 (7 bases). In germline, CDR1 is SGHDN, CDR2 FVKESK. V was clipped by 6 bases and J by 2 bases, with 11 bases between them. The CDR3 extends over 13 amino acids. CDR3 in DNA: TGTGCCAGCAGGAGGGGGGGTACCTACGAGCAGTACTTC. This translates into CASRRGGTYEQYF.

In DNA, the CDR3 is TGTGCCTGGAGTGTAGTAGCTCTTCTTGCCTACAATGAGCAGTTCTTC. Translation gives CAWSVVALLAYNEQFF. The chain joins TRBV30 to TRBJ2-1; no firm D call. Germline V CDR1 and CDR2: GTSNPN, SVGIG (reference sequence). V lost 0 bases to trimming and J lost 2 bases, with 14 bases between them. The CDR3 runs to 16 residues.

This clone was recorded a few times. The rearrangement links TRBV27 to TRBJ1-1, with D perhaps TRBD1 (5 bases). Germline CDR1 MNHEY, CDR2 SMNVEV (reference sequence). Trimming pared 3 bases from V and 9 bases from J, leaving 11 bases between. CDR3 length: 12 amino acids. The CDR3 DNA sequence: TGTGCCAGCAGTTTTCCAGGGAATCAAGCTTTCTTT. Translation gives CASSFPGNQAFF.

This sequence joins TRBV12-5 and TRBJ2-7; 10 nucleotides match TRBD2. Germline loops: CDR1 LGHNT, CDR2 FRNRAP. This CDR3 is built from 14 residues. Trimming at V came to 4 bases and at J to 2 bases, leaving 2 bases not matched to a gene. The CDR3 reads CASGSSGGTYEQYF. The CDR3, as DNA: TGTGCTAGTGGTTCTAGCGGGGGAACCTACGAGCAGTACTTC.

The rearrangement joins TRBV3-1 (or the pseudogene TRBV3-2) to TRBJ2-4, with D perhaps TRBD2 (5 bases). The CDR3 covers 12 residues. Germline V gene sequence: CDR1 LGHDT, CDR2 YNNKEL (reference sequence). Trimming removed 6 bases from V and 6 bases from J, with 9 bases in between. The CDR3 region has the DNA TGTGCCAGCAGGCCACGGGGAAACATTCAGTACTTC. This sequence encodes CASRPRGNIQYF.

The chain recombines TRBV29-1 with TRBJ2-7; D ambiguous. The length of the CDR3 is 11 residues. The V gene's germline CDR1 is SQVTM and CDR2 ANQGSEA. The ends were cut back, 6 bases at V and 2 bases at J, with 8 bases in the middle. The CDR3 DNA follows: TGCAGCGTCCTTCTAACCTACGAGCAGTACTTC. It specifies CSVLLTYEQYF.

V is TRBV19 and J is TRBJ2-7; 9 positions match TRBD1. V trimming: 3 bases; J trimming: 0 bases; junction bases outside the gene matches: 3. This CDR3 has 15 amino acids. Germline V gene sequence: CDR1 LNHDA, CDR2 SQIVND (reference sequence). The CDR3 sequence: CASSIGQGTSYEQYF. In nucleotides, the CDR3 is TGTGCCAGTAGTATCGGACAGGGGACCTCCTACGAGCAGTACTTC.

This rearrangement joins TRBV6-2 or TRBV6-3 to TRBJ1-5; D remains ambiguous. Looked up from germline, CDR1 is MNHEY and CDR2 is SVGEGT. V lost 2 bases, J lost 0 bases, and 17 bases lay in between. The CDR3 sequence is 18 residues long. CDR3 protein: CASSYQRGEKNSNQPQHF. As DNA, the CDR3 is TGTGCCAGCAGTTACCAAAGAGGAGAAAAGAATAGCAATCAGCCCCAGCATTTT.

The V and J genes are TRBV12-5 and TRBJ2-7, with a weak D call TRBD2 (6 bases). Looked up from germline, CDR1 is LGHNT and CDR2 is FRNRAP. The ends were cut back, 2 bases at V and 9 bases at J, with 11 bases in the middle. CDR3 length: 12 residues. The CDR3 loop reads CASGLPPEGQYF. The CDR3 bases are TGTGCTAGTGGTTTGCCCCCGGAGGGGCAGTACTTC.